One sample yielded the 28 T cell receptor beta chains listed below, sequenced in a study of T cell responses to AZD1222 COVID-19 vaccine. Sequencing used immunoSEQ multiplex PCR; TCRdb keeps in-frame clones, though not all of them. This table has 110,000 to 150,000 clones, over 75% appearing once. The material sequenced was peripheral blood, taken on day 0 of AZD1222 vaccination. The receptor set was obtained from an adult in good health.

The chain links TRBV18 to TRBJ2-1; D gene ambiguous. V was cut by 6 bases and J by 0 bases, with 12 bases left in between. Looked up from germline, CDR1 is KGHSH and CDR2 is LQKENI. The CDR3 is 15 amino acids. The CDR3 sequence: CASSPTLSSYNEQFF. The CDR3 DNA is TGTGCCAGCTCCCCGACGCTGAGCTCCTACAATGAGCAGTTCTTC.

By share of the sample, this clone is medium-sized. This chain joins TRBV6-4 and TRBJ2-3; D unclear. The CDR3 extends over 14 amino acids. Germline V gene sequence: CDR1 MRHNA, CDR2 SNTAGT. Deletions cut 0 bases from V and 4 bases from J, with 8 bases between. This CDR3 is CASSDSIGSDTQYF. In DNA form, the CDR3 reads TGTGCCAGCAGTGACTCTATTGGCTCAGATACGCAGTATTTT.

V gene TRBV28 combines with J gene TRBJ1-1, with D perhaps TRBD1 (5 bases). Trimming left V 6 bases short and J 2 bases short, with 10 bases between. The CDR3 consists of 13 residues. Germline-derived CDR1 and CDR2 are MDHEN and SYDVKM. CDR3 nucleotide sequence: TGTGCCAGCAGCCCAGACAGTAACACTGAAGCTTTCTTT. This gives the protein CASSPDSNTEAFF. The whole variable domain, filled in from reference TRBV28 and TRBJ1-1, reads DVKVTQSSRYLVKRTGEKVFLECVQDMDHENMFWYRQDPGLGLRLIYFSYDVKMKEKGDIPEGYSVSREKKERFSLILESASTNQTSMYLCASSPDSNTEAFFGQGTRLTVV.

In DNA, the CDR3 is TGTGCCAGCTCCCCCGGGGGACAGGGAAAAAACATTCAGTACTTC. Its translation is CASSPGGQGKNIQYF. The chain joins TRBV18 to TRBJ2-4; 9 bases are shared with TRBD1. The CDR3 extends over 15 amino acids. The germline V gene has CDR1 KGHSH and CDR2 LQKENI. V trimming: 6 bases; J trimming: 4 bases; junction bases outside the gene matches: 7.

This chain connects TRBV12-3 or TRBV12-4 to TRBJ2-2; no reliable D call. The V end was cut by 3 bases, the J end by 7 bases, with 3 bases between. The CDR3 has 11 residues. The CDR3: CASSFIGELFF. The CDR3, as DNA: TGTGCCAGCAGTTTTATCGGGGAGCTGTTTTTT.

The V call is TRBV2, the J call TRBJ1-5; maybe TRBD1 (6 bases). Per the germline V gene, CDR1 is SNHLY and CDR2 is FYNNEI. Trimming shortened V by 0 bases and J by 7 bases, and 13 bases separated the two germline ends. There are 15 residues in the CDR3. The CDR3 sequence: CASSEARGLGQPQHF. The DNA of the CDR3 is TGTGCCAGCAGTGAAGCCAGGGGATTAGGACAGCCCCAGCATTTT.

The chain is built from TRBV4-1 and TRBJ1-3; D perhaps matches TRBD1 (5 bases). V dropped 3 bases and J dropped 0 bases, with 15 bases sitting between them. The germline gives CDR1 MGHRA, CDR2 YSYEKL. This CDR3 is built from 17 residues. The CDR3 here is CASSQGRASNSGNTIYF. In DNA form, the CDR3 reads TGCGCCAGCAGCCAGGGGCGGGCGAGCAACTCTGGAAACACCATATATTTT.

This chain links TRBV4-2 with TRBJ1-1; D perhaps matches TRBD1 (5 bases). V was shortened by 1 base and J by 1 base, with 16 bases between the two germline ends. The CDR3 consists of 17 residues. Germline V gene sequence: CDR1 LGHNA, CDR2 YNFKEQ. In DNA form, the CDR3 reads TGTGCCAGCAGCCAAGGGGTAGGGCGGGGGACGAACACTGAAGCTTTCTTT. Translating it yields CASSQGVGRGTNTEAFF.

This clone was seen a handful of times. The rearrangement uses TRBV5-6 and TRBJ2-5, with 7 positions matching TRBD2. The germline V gene has CDR1 SGHDT and CDR2 YYEEEE. The CDR3 covers 14 residues. Trimming took 5 bases from V and 3 from J; bases not matched to a gene: 7. CDR3 in amino acids: CASRNWGGKETQYF. Here the CDR3 DNA reads TGTGCCAGCAGAAACTGGGGGGGAAAAGAGACCCAGTACTTC. The full variable domain, in which reference TRBV5-6 and TRBJ2-5 provide the parts outside the CDR3, is DAGVTQSPTHLIKTRGQQVTLRCSPKSGHDTVSWYQQALGQGPQFIFQYYEEEERQRGNFPDRFSGHQFPNYSSELNVNALLLGDSALYLCASRNWGGKETQYFGPGTRLLVL.

V is TRBV19 and J is TRBJ1-2, with a possible D match to TRBD1 (6 bases). The germline CDR1 and CDR2 sequences are LNHDA and SQIVND (reference sequence). V shed 1 base and J shed 4 bases, with 19 bases lying between them. There are 17 residues in the CDR3. This chain's CDR3 is CASSIGIYPGTPYGYTF. The CDR3, as DNA: TGTGCCAGTAGTATAGGGATCTACCCGGGGACACCCTATGGCTACACCTTC.

This clone was recorded a few times. The genes are TRBV9 and TRBJ2-7; 8 bases match TRBD2. Germline loops: CDR1 SGDLS, CDR2 YYNGEE. J gave up 6 bases and V 4 bases, and 12 bases lay outside the gene matches. This CDR3 region has 15 residues. The CDR3 protein is CASSTNAGLVFEQYF. CDR3 in DNA: TGTGCCAGCAGCACAAACGCGGGACTAGTGTTCGAGCAGTACTTC.

CDR3: CASSLRQGASGANVLTF. Written as DNA, the CDR3 is TGTGCCAGCAGCCTGAGACAGGGGGCATCTGGGGCCAACGTCCTGACTTTC. This rearrangement joins TRBV5-5 to TRBJ2-6, with 10 bases matching TRBD1. Trimming at V came to 4 bases and at J to 1 base, leaving 5 bases not matched to a gene. CDR3 length: 17 amino acids. Germline V gene lookup returns CDR1 SGHKS and CDR2 YYEKEE (reference sequence).

V usage is TRBV7-2 and J usage is TRBJ1-5; 9 bases agree with TRBD1. The CDR3 length is 14 residues. Germline V gene sequence: CDR1 SGHTA, CDR2 FQGNSA. Trimming took 4 bases from V and 4 from J; bases not matched to a gene: 2. In DNA, the CDR3 is TGTGCCAGCAGCTCGGACAGGGGAAATCAGCCCCAGCATTTT. This translates into CASSSDRGNQPQHF.

This clone was observed once. The CDR3 loop is CASSRGQSSYTEAFF. CDR3 DNA: TGTGCCAGCTCACGGGGACAGTCGAGTTACACTGAAGCTTTCTTT. The chain joins TRBV18 to TRBJ1-1, with 7 nucleotides matching TRBD1. This CDR3 region has 15 residues. Per the germline V gene, CDR1 is KGHSH and CDR2 is LQKENI. V was clipped by 4 bases and J by 3 bases; unmatched bases: 8. Looking up the rest from reference TRBV18 and TRBJ1-1 gives the full variable domain: NAGVMQNPRHLVRRRGQEARLRCSPMKGHSHVYWYRQLPEEGLKFMVYLQKENIIDESGMPKERFSAEFPKEGPSILRIQQVVRGDSAAYFCASSRGQSSYTEAFFGQGTRLTVV.

V is TRBV30 and J is TRBJ1-1, with 7 nucleotides matching TRBD1. The germline V gene has CDR1 GTSNPN and CDR2 SVGIG (reference sequence). The junction had 5 bases not matched to a gene; V was cut back by 5 bases and J by 5 bases. CDR3 length: 12 amino acids. CDR3 protein: CAWGGGTTEAFF. For the CDR3, the DNA is TGTGCCTGGGGAGGGGGCACGACTGAAGCTTTCTTT.

This chain connects TRBV12-3 or TRBV12-4 to TRBJ2-5, with D perhaps matching TRBD1 or TRBD2 (5 bases each). This CDR3 has 13 amino acids. Trimming removed 6 bases at V and 5 bases at J, with 13 bases between. CDR3 nucleotides: TGTGCCAGCAGCCTCGGGACCGCGGAGACCCAGTACTTC. Its protein product is CASSLGTAETQYF.

This rearrangement joins TRBV3-1 (or the pseudogene TRBV3-2) to TRBJ2-5; D gene uncertain. The V end was cut by 4 bases, the J end by 4 bases, with 10 bases between. The CDR3 contains 13 residues. Germline CDR1 is LGHDT and CDR2 is YNNKEL (reference sequence). CDR3 nucleotide sequence: TGTGCCAGCAGCCCCCTCGACCTAGAGACCCAGTACTTC. Encoded protein: CASSPLDLETQYF.

The genes are TRBV27 and TRBJ1-6; D gene uncertain. The germline V and J ends were trimmed by 5 bases and 5 bases, with 7 bases remaining between them. Germline V lookup: CDR1 MNHEY, CDR2 SMNVEV (reference sequence). This CDR3 has 13 residues. The CDR3 DNA is TGTGCCAGCAGTGGACTGAATAATTCACCCCTCCACTTT. This sequence encodes CASSGLNNSPLHF.

This chain joins TRBV18 and TRBJ1-5, with 8 positions matching TRBD1. The CDR3 sequence is 14 residues long. The V segment lost 2 bases and the J segment 7 bases; nucleotides outside the gene matches: 4. CDR1 and CDR2 (germline): KGHSH, LQKENI. CDR3 DNA sequence: TGTGCCAGCTCACCAGGGACAGGTGAACAGCCCCAGCATTTT. Its protein is CASSPGTGEQPQHF.

The rearrangement joins TRBV24-1 to TRBJ2-3, with D possibly TRBD1 on 5 matching bases. The CDR3 runs 15 residues. Germline V CDR1 and CDR2: KGHDR, SFDVKD. V lost 4 bases and J lost 1, with 11 bases in between. The CDR3 spells CATSESRGGTDTQYF. DNA for the CDR3: TGTGCCACCAGTGAATCTAGGGGCGGCACAGATACGCAGTATTTT.

The chain carries TRBV2 and TRBJ1-5; D not resolved. Germline V lookup: CDR1 SNHLY, CDR2 FYNNEI. This CDR3 has 15 amino acids. Trimming pared 3 bases from V and 4 bases from J, leaving 13 bases between. CDR3 sequence (DNA): TGTGCCAGCAGTGAGGGGTTGGGCGGTAATCAGCCCCAGCATTTT. Translation gives CASSEGLGGNQPQHF.

The genes are TRBV30 and TRBJ2-7; a possible D gene is TRBD1 (6 bases). This CDR3 contains 13 residues. Per germline, CDR1 GTSNPN and CDR2 SVGIG (reference sequence). V was cut by 2 bases and J by 4 bases, with 12 bases left in between. The chain's CDR3 is CAWSPGTPYEQYF. CDR3 nucleotide sequence: TGTGCCTGGAGTCCCGGGACACCTTACGAGCAGTACTTC.

Of note for this clone: Other DNA sequences within the sample encode an identical CDR3. The chain carries TRBV12-3 or TRBV12-4 and TRBJ2-7, with D hard to call. The CDR3 spans 11 residues. The V and J ends lost 3 bases and 4 bases respectively, with 4 bases between them. The CDR3, as DNA: TGTGCCAGCAGTTTGAAATACGAGCAGTACTTC. Its translation: CASSLKYEQYF.

CDR3 coding DNA: TGTGCCAGCAGCCCCTATCGAGGGGACACTGAAGCTTTCTTT. Amino acid sequence: CASSPYRGDTEAFF. The rearrangement uses TRBV7-9 and TRBJ1-1; the D gene is possibly TRBD1 (5 bases). V was shortened by 5 bases and J by 3 bases, with 13 bases between the two germline ends. Germline CDR1 reads SEHNR; CDR2 reads FQNEAQ (reference sequence). This CDR3 is built from 14 residues.

The V gene is TRBV28, the J gene TRBJ1-1, with D possibly matching TRBD1 (6 bases). V was trimmed by 7 bases and J by 5 bases, leaving 14 bases between them. Per the germline V gene, CDR1 is MDHEN and CDR2 is SYDVKM. The CDR3 covers 13 residues. The CDR3 sequence is CASTTGGRTEAFF. The CDR3 DNA reads TGTGCCAGCACCACTGGGGGGCGAACTGAAGCTTTCTTT.

The chain recombines TRBV2 with TRBJ2-1, with a tentative D call TRBD1 (6 bases). The CDR3 totals 13 residues. V lost 6 bases, J lost 5 bases, and 11 bases lay in between. In germline, CDR1 is SNHLY, CDR2 FYNNEI. This chain's CDR3 is CASSVNRDNEQFF. The CDR3 region has the DNA TGTGCCAGCAGCGTAAACAGGGACAATGAGCAGTTCTTC.

This sequence joins TRBV5-1 and TRBJ2-1, with 8 positions matching TRBD2. With 0 bases clipped from V and 4 bases from J, the junction kept 12 bases outside the gene matches. CDR3 length: 18 amino acids. CDR1 is SGHRS and CDR2 is YFSETQ in the germline V gene. CDR3 bases: TGCGCCAGCAGCTTGGCCGTCTTCCTAACGGGAGGGTACAATGAGCAGTTCTTC. Protein: CASSLAVFLTGGYNEQFF.

The V call is TRBV7-9, the J call TRBJ1-2; a weak D match, TRBD1 (6 bases). The germline V gene encodes CDR1 SEHNR and CDR2 FQNEAQ (reference sequence). The CDR3 is 15 residues long. V lost 1 base to trimming and J lost 1 base, with 10 bases between them. CDR3 loop: CASSLEGQDNYGYTF. The CDR3 nucleotides read TGTGCCAGCAGCTTAGAGGGACAAGATAACTATGGCTACACCTTC.